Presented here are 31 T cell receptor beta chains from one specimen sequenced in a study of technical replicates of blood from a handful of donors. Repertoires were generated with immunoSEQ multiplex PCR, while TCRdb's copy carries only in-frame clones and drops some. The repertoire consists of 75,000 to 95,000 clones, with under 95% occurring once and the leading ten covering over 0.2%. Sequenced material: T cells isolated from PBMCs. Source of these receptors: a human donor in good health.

Here the CDR3 DNA reads TGTGCCAGCAGCATAGCTCCGGGACAGGGGGCGAACGGGGAGCTGTTTTTT. Amino acids: CASSIAPGQGANGELFF. This chain uses TRBV5-4 with TRBJ2-2; 12 nucleotides match TRBD1. The CDR3 runs to 17 residues. Trimming took 4 bases from V and 7 from J; bases not matched to a gene: 11. Germline V gene sequence: CDR1 SGHNT, CDR2 YYREEE (reference sequence).

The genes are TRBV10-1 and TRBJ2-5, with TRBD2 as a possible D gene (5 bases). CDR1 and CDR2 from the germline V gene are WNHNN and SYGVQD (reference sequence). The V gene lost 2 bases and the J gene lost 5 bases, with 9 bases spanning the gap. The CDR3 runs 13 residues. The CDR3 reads CASSEGPGETQYF. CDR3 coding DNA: TGCGCCAGCAGTGAGGGACCGGGGGAGACCCAGTACTTC.

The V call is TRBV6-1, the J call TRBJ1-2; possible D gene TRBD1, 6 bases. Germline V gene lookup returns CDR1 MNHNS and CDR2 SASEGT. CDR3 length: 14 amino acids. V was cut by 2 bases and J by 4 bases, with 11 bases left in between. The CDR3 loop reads CASSEFGGGYGYTF. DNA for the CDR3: TGTGCCAGCAGTGAATTTGGGGGCGGCTATGGCTACACCTTC.

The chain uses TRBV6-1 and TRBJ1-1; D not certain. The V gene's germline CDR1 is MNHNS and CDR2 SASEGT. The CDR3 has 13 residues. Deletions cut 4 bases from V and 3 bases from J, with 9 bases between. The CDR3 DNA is TGTGCCAGCAGTGCCGGGAGGGACACTGAAGCTTTCTTT. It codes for CASSAGRDTEAFF.

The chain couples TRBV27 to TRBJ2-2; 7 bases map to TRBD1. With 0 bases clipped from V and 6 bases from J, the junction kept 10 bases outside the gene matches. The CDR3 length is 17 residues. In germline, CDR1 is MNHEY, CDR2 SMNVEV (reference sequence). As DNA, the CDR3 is TGTGCCAGCAGTTTATCTTTGAGGCAGGGGGTAGCCGGGGAGCTGTTTTTT. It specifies CASSLSLRQGVAGELFF.

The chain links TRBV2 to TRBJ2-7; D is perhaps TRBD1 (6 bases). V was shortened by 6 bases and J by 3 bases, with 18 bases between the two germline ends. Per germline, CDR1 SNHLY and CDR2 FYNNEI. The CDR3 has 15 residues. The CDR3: CASSPPRDTIYEQYF. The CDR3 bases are TGTGCCAGCAGCCCACCCAGGGACACAATCTACGAGCAGTACTTC.

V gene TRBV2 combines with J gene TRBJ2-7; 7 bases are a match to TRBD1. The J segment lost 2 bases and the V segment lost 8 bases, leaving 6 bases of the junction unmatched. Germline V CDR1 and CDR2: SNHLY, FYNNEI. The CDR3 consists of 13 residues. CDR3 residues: CASQTGKAYEQYF. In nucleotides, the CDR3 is TGTGCCAGCCAGACAGGGAAGGCCTACGAGCAGTACTTC. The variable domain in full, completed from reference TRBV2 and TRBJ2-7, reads EPEVTQTPSHQVTQMGQEVILRCVPISNHLYFYWYRQILGQKVEFLVSFYNNEISEKSEIFDDQFSVERPDGSNFTLKIRSTKLEDSAMYFCASQTGKAYEQYFGPGTRLTVT.

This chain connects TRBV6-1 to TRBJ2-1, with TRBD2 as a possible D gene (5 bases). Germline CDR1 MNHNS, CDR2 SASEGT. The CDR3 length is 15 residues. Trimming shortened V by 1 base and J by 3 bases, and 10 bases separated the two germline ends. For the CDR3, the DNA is TGTGCCAGCAGTGAAGTGGCGGCGGGCTACAATGAGCAGTTCTTC. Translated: CASSEVAAGYNEQFF.

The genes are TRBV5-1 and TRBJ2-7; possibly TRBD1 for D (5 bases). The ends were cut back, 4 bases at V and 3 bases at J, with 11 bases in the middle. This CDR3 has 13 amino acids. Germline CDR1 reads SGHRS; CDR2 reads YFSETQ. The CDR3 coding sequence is TGCGCCAGCAGCGCCGGACATGGCTACGAGCAGTACTTC. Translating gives CASSAGHGYEQYF.

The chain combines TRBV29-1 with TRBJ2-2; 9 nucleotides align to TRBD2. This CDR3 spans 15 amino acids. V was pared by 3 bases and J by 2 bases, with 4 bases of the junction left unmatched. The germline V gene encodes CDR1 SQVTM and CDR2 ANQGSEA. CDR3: CSVETSGLNTGELFF. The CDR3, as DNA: TGCAGCGTTGAGACTAGCGGTTTAAACACCGGGGAGCTGTTTTTT.

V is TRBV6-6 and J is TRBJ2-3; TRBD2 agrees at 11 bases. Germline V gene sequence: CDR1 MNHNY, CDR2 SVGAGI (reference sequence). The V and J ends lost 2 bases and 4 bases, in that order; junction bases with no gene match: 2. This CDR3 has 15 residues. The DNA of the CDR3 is TGTGCCAGCAGTTACGCTAGCGGGAGGTCAGATACGCAGTATTTT. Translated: CASSYASGRSDTQYF.

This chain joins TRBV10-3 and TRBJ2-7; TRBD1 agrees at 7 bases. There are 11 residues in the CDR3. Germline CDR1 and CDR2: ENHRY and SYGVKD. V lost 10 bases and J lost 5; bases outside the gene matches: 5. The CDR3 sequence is CATRQGDEQYF. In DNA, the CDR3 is TGTGCCACCCGACAGGGCGACGAGCAGTACTTC.

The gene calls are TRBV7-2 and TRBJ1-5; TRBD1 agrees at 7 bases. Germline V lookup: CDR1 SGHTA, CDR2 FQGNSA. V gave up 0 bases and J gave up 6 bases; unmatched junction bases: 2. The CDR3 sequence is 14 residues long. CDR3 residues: CASSLAGGGQPQHF. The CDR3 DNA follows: TGTGCCAGCAGCTTAGCAGGGGGCGGTCAGCCCCAGCATTTT.

CDR3 bases: TGTGCCAGCTCACCCCCAAGCCCCGGGGGCGAGCAGTACTTC. This translates into CASSPPSPGGEQYF. The chain carries TRBV18 and TRBJ2-7, with TRBD2 as a possible D gene (6 bases). This CDR3 region has 14 residues. Between the trimmed V and J ends, which lost 3 bases and 6 bases, there was a span of 15 bases. Germline-derived CDR1 and CDR2 are KGHSH and LQKENI.

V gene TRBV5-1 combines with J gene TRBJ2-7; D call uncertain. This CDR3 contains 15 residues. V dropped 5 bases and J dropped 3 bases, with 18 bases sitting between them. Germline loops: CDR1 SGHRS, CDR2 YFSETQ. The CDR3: CASSPPTSYNYEQYF. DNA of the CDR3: TGCGCCAGCAGTCCCCCAACTTCTTATAACTACGAGCAGTACTTC.

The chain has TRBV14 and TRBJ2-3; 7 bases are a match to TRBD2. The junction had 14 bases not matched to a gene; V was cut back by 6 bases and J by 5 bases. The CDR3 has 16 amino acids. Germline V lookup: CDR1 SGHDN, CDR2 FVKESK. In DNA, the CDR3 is TGTGCCAGCAGTCCCCTGGCAGCGGGGCATCAAGATACGCAGTATTTT. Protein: CASSPLAAGHQDTQYF.

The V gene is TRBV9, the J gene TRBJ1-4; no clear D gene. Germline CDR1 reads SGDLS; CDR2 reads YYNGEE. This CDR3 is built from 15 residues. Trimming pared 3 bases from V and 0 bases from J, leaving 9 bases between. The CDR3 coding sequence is TGTGCCAGCAGCGCCAGGCCTGCAACTAATGAAAAACTGTTTTTT. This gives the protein CASSARPATNEKLFF. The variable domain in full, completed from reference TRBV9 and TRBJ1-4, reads DSGVTQTPKHLITATGQRVTLRCSPRSGDLSVYWYQQSLDQGLQFLIQYYNGEERAKGNILERFSAQQFPDLHSELNLSSLELGDSALYFCASSARPATNEKLFFGSGTQLSVL.

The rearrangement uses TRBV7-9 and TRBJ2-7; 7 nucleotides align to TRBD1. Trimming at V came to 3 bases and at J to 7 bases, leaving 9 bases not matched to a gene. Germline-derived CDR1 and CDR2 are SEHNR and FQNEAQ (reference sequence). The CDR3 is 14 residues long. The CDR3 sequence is CASSFSQGIYEQYF. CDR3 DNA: TGTGCCAGCAGCTTCTCACAGGGGATATATGAGCAGTACTTC.

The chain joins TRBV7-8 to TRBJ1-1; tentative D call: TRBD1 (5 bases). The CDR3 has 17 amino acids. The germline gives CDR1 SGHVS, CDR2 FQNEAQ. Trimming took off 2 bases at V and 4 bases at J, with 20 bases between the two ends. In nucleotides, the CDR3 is TGTGCCAGCAGCTTAACCCTGGGGCTTAACTACGGCACTGAAGCTTTCTTT. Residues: CASSLTLGLNYGTEAFF.

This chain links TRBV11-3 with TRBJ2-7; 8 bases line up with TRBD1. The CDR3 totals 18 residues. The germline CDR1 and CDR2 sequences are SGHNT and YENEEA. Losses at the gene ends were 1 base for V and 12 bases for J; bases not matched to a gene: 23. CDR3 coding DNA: TGTGCCAGCAGCTTAGTCGGGACAGGCCCCTACAGCCGTAGAGGCGGGTACTTC. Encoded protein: CASSLVGTGPYSRRGGYF.

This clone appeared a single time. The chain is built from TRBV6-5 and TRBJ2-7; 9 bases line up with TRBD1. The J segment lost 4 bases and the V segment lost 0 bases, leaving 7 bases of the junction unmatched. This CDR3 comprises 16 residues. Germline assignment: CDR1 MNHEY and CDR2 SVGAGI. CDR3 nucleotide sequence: TGTGCCAGCAGTTACTCTTCCGGGACAGGGAAATACGAGCAGTACTTC. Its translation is CASSYSSGTGKYEQYF.

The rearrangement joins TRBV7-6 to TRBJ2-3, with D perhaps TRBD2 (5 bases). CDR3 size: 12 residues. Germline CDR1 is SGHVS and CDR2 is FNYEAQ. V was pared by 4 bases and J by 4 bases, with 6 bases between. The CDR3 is CASSSGSDTQYF. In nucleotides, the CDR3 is TGTGCCAGCAGCTCGGGGTCAGATACGCAGTATTTT.

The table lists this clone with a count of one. The CDR3, as DNA: TGTGCCAGCGTAGGGACAGTCATCTACAATGAGCAGTTCTTC. Protein: CASVGTVIYNEQFF. The rearrangement links TRBV28 to TRBJ2-1; 7 bases line up with TRBD1. Germline V gene lookup returns CDR1 MDHEN and CDR2 SYDVKM. V was clipped by 8 bases and J by 3 bases; unmatched bases: 7. The length of the CDR3 is 14 residues.

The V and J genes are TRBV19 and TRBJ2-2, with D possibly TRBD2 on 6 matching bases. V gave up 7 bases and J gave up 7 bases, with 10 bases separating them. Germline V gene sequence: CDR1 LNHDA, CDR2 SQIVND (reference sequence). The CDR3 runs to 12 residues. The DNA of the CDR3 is TGTGCCAGTAATACGGGAGTCGGGGAGCTGTTTTTT. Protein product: CASNTGVGELFF.

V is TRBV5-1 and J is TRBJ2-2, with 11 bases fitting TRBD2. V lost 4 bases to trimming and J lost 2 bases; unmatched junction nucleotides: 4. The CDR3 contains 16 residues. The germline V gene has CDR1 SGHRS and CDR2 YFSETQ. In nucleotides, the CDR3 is TGCGCCAGCAGCGCCACTAGCGGGAGAAACACCGGGGAGCTGTTTTTT. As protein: CASSATSGRNTGELFF.

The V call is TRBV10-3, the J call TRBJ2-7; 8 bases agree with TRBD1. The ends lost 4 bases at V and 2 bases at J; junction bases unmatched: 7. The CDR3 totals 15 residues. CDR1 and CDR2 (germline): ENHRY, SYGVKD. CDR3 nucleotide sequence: TGTGCCATCAGTGCCCAACGGGACAGGACCTACGAGCAGTACTTC. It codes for CAISAQRDRTYEQYF.

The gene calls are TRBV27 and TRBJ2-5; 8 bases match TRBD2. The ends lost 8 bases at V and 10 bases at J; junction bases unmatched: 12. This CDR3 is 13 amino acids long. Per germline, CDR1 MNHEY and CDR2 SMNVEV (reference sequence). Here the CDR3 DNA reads TGTGCCAGCTCGGGGACACGGCGGGGGGACCAGTACTTC. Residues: CASSGTRRGDQYF.

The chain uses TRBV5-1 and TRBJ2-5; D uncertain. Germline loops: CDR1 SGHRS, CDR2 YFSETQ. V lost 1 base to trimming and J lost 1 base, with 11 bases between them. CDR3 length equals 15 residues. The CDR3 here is CASSLRPAVQETQYF. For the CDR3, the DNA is TGCGCCAGCAGCTTGAGACCCGCGGTCCAAGAGACCCAGTACTTC.

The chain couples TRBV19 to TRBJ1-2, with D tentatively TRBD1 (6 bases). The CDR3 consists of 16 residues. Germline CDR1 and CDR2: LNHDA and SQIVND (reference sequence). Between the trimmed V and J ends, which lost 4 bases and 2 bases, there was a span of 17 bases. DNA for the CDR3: TGTGCCAGTAGTAAGGGGACACCCCCTTCCAACTATGGCTACACCTTC. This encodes CASSKGTPPSNYGYTF.

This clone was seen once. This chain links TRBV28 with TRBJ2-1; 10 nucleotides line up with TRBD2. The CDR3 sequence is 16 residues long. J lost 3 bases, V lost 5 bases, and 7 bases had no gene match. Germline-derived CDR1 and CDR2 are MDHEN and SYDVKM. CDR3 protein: CASSVTTSGLYNEQFF. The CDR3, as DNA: TGTGCCAGCAGTGTCACGACTAGCGGGCTCTACAATGAGCAGTTCTTC.

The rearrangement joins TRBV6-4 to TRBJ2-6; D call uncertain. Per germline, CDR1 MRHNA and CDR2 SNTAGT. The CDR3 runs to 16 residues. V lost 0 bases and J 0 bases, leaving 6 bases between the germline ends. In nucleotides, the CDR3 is TGTGCCAGCAGTGACTCCCATTCCTCTGGGGCCAACGTCCTGACTTTC. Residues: CASSDSHSSGANVLTF.